What follows are 19 T cell receptor beta chains derived from one specimen sequenced in a study of T cell repertoires in cytomegalovirus infection. TCRdb re-called the reads through MiXCR, storing one row per CDR3 protein. Of around 300,000 distinct CDR3 sequences listed, roughly 25% are singletons. Material: PBMCs. The receptors derive from a human donor in good health (CMV status not recorded). Some clones in this sample may be carry-over from other donors' samples.

This chain links TRBV7-4 with TRBJ2-5; TRBD1 matches 8 bases. Germline V gene sequence: CDR1 SGHVT, CDR2 SQSDAQ. The CDR3 contains 15 residues. V trimming: 1 base; J trimming: 5 bases; junction bases outside the gene matches: 6. CDR3 in amino acids: CASSLGQGIAETQYF. The CDR3 region has the DNA TGTGCCAGCAGCTTAGGACAGGGGATCGCCGAGACCCAGTACTTC.

This clonotype was counted between two and nine times. This chain links TRBV20-1 with TRBJ2-3, with TRBD2 matching over 7 bases. V lost 1 base to trimming and J lost 1 base; unmatched junction nucleotides: 8. The germline V gene has CDR1 DFQATT and CDR2 SNEGSKA (reference sequence). CDR3 length: 16 residues. CDR3 protein: CSARAPPSGGTDTQYF. The CDR3 DNA reads TGCAGTGCTAGAGCCCCCCCTAGCGGCGGCACAGATACGCAGTATTTT.

The gene calls are TRBV7-6 and TRBJ2-1; D call uncertain. Germline values: CDR1 SGHVS, CDR2 FNYEAQ. The CDR3 is 14 residues long. V was clipped by 1 base and J by 8 bases, with 12 bases between them. The CDR3 sequence: CASSLGDVGYEQFF. CDR3 nucleotides: TGTGCCAGCAGCTTAGGGGATGTGGGGTATGAGCAGTTCTTC.

V usage is TRBV5-4 and J usage is TRBJ2-4, with unresolved D. V was clipped by 4 bases and J by 8 bases, with 19 bases between them. This CDR3 region has 15 residues. The germline gives CDR1 SGHNT, CDR2 YYREEE (reference sequence). CDR3 region: CASSTIPSRLDIQYF. CDR3 DNA: TGTGCCAGCAGCACCATACCGTCCCGCTTGGACATTCAGTACTTC.

A single count supports this clonotype. The chain employs TRBV5-1 and TRBJ2-1; D tentatively reads TRBD1 or TRBD2 (6 bases each). The germline V and J ends were trimmed by 4 bases and 8 bases, with 19 bases remaining between them. Germline values: CDR1 SGHRS, CDR2 YFSETQ. This CDR3 is built from 15 residues. CDR3 nucleotides: TGCGCCAGCAGCAAGTCAGGGGCGGGGTTCGATGAGCAGTTCTTC. This sequence encodes CASSKSGAGFDEQFF.

In its sample, this clonotype was seen a few times. The rearrangement uses TRBV6-2 or TRBV6-3 and TRBJ2-2; TRBD1 or TRBD2 may be the D gene (5 bases each). V was shortened by 3 bases and J by 4 bases, with 12 bases between the two germline ends. Germline loops: CDR1 MNHEY, CDR2 SVGEGT. The CDR3 is made up of 15 amino acids. CDR3 sequence: CASSYLGRFTGELFF. CDR3 nucleotide sequence: TGTGCCAGCAGTTATTTGGGACGTTTCACCGGGGAGCTGTTTTTT.

This sequence joins TRBV6-6 and TRBJ1-2, with TRBD1 identical over 12 bases. Germline V lookup: CDR1 MNHNY, CDR2 SVGAGI (reference sequence). The CDR3 length is 16 residues. Trimming removed 6 bases from V and 0 bases from J; junction bases left unmatched: 5. The CDR3 DNA is TGTGCCAGCAGCCGGGACAGGGGGCGCACTAACTATGGCTACACCTTC. Its protein product is CASSRDRGRTNYGYTF.

This clonotype was observed a handful of times. J is TRBJ2-7 and V is TRBV6-2 or TRBV6-3; D may be TRBD1 or TRBD2 (7 bases each). V lost 5 bases to trimming and J lost 3 bases, with 14 bases between them. Germline-derived CDR1 and CDR2 are MNHEY and SVGEGT. The CDR3 consists of 14 residues. CDR3 residues: CASSRGGGIYEQYF. The CDR3 nucleotides read TGTGCCAGCAGTAGGGGAGGGGGCATCTACGAGCAGTACTTC.

The V gene is TRBV12-3 or TRBV12-4, the J gene TRBJ2-2; no clear D gene. The germline V and J ends were trimmed by 6 bases and 5 bases, with 10 bases remaining between them. This CDR3 comprises 13 residues. The CDR3 DNA sequence: TGTGCCAGCAGCGAATTCAGTACCGGGGAGCTGTTTTTT. Protein product: CASSEFSTGELFF.

The rearrangement links TRBV28 to TRBJ1-2; a weak D match, TRBD1 (5 bases). CDR3 length equals 12 residues. V lost 10 bases to trimming and J lost 4 bases, with 13 bases between them. Germline V gives CDR1 MDHEN, CDR2 SYDVKM. The CDR3 DNA is TGTGCCACCGTCGTGGGGACCTATGGCTACACCTTC. The encoded protein is CATVVGTYGYTF.

The table lists this clonotype with a few counts. The chain joins TRBV7-3 to TRBJ2-5, with TRBD1 as a possible D gene (8 bases). This CDR3 is 15 amino acids long. V was clipped by 5 bases and J by 4 bases, with 17 bases between them. Germline loops: CDR1 SGHTA, CDR2 FQGTGA. In nucleotides, the CDR3 is TGTGCCAGCAGCCCACAGGGGGGGTTTGGAGAGACCCAGTACTTC. Translation gives CASSPQGGFGETQYF.

The chain employs TRBV29-1 and TRBJ2-5; D is possibly TRBD2 (5 bases). CDR1 is SQVTM, CDR2 ANQGSEA, per germline. V shed 0 bases and J shed 3 bases, with 8 bases lying between them. The CDR3 length is 13 residues. The CDR3 region has the DNA TGCAGCGTTGAAGACCGGGATGAAGAGACCCAGTACTTC. Translated: CSVEDRDEETQYF.

V is TRBV5-5 and J is TRBJ2-7, with TRBD1 matching over 9 bases. In germline, CDR1 is SGHKS, CDR2 YYEKEE (reference sequence). Unmatched junction bases numbered 9, after V lost 4 bases and J lost 4 bases. The CDR3 extends over 15 amino acids. The DNA for the CDR3 is TGTGCCAGCAGCGAACGACAGGGGGGGATTTACGAGCAGTACTTC. As protein: CASSERQGGIYEQYF. Supplemented by reference TRBV5-5 and TRBJ2-7, the full variable domain reads DAGVTQSPTHLIKTRGQQVTLRCSPISGHKSVSWYQQVLGQGPQFIFQYYEKEERGRGNFPDRFSARQFPNYSSELNVNALLLGDSALYLCASSERQGGIYEQYFGPGTRLTVT.

In this sample, this clonotype turned up a few times. The genes are TRBV11-2 and TRBJ2-5; D ambiguous. The CDR3 spans 11 residues. Germline assignment: CDR1 SGHAT and CDR2 FQNNGV. Trimming removed 6 bases at V and 3 bases at J, with 5 bases between. This chain's CDR3 is CASRKEETQYF. In nucleotides, the CDR3 is TGTGCCAGCAGGAAAGAAGAGACCCAGTACTTC.

The rearrangement uses TRBV10-3 and TRBJ2-1, with TRBD2 as a possible D gene (6 bases). V shed 5 bases and J shed 0 bases, with 11 bases lying between them. Germline V gene lookup returns CDR1 ENHRY and CDR2 SYGVKD. CDR3 size: 15 residues. Written as DNA, the CDR3 is TGTGCCATCAGTTCTTCGGAGGGCTCCTACAATGAGCAGTTCTTC. It yields the protein CAISSSEGSYNEQFF.

As for this clonotype: A read error is possible here, since a much larger clone lies one base away. This chain connects TRBV27 to TRBJ1-6; D gene unclear. In germline, CDR1 is MNHEY, CDR2 SMNVEV (reference sequence). Trimming stripped 2 bases from V and 6 bases from J, with 8 bases between. The CDR3 runs to 14 residues. The CDR3 sequence is CASSLGPSNSPLHF. The CDR3, as DNA: TGTGCCAGCAGTTTAGGACCGAGTAATTCACCCCTCCACTTT.

V gene TRBV20-1 combines with J gene TRBJ1-5; no clear D gene. CDR1 and CDR2 (germline): DFQATT, SNEGSKA (reference sequence). Between the trimmed V and J ends, which lost 3 bases and 2 bases, there was a span of 8 bases. The CDR3 spans 13 residues. CDR3 sequence: CSARVPGNQPQHF. The CDR3 DNA reads TGCAGTGCTAGGGTGCCCGGCAATCAGCCCCAGCATTTT.

This clonotype appeared a few times. The rearrangement links TRBV28 to TRBJ2-7; TRBD1 aligns across 7 bases. Germline loops: CDR1 MDHEN, CDR2 SYDVKM. J gave up 2 bases and V 11 bases, and 12 bases lay outside the gene matches. The CDR3 contains 14 residues. The CDR3 nucleotides are TGTGCCGTGCAATTCCGGGACAGAGCCTACGAGCAGTACTTC. This translates into CAVQFRDRAYEQYF. The variable domain in full, completed from reference TRBV28 and TRBJ2-7, reads DVKVTQSSRYLVKRTGEKVFLECVQDMDHENMFWYRQDPGLGLRLIYFSYDVKMKEKGDIPEGYSVSREKKERFSLILESASTNQTSMYLCAVQFRDRAYEQYFGPGTRLTVT.

This clonotype appeared a few times. The chain employs TRBV5-1 and TRBJ1-1; D might be TRBD1 (6 bases). The CDR3 covers 15 residues. The V gene's germline CDR1 is SGHRS and CDR2 YFSETQ. V gave up 0 bases and J gave up 4 bases, with 13 bases separating them. CDR3 nucleotides: TGCGCCAGCAGCTTGGAGGGGGGGGCTGGCACTGAAGCTTTCTTT. Protein sequence: CASSLEGGAGTEAFF.